These 8 T cell receptor beta chains were sequenced from one sample in a study of OX40 agonist ivuxolimab in advanced cancers. The method was immunoSEQ multiplex PCR; TCRdb's version includes in-frame clones alone and lacks a portion of them. Here the sample spans tens of thousands of clones, around 90% being singletons. Sequencing used CD4+ or CD8+ T cells sorted from blood, obtained in a trial of the OX40 agonist ivuxolimab. All receptors come from an adult with an advanced solid tumor such as melanoma, head and neck, liver or kidney cancer.

The chain employs TRBV28 and TRBJ2-7; 7 bases align to TRBD1. With 6 bases clipped from V and 9 bases from J, the junction kept 14 bases outside the gene matches. CDR1 and CDR2 from the germline V gene are MDHEN and SYDVKM. This CDR3 has 14 residues. The CDR3 sequence: CASSWDRPTRGQYF. The CDR3 region has the DNA TGTGCCAGCAGCTGGGACAGACCAACGAGGGGGCAGTACTTC. Full variable domain (rest looked up from reference TRBV28 and TRBJ2-7): DVKVTQSSRYLVKRTGEKVFLECVQDMDHENMFWYRQDPGLGLRLIYFSYDVKMKEKGDIPEGYSVSREKKERFSLILESASTNQTSMYLCASSWDRPTRGQYFGPGTRLTVT.

The chain combines TRBV7-8 with TRBJ2-7; no definite D call. This CDR3 region has 13 residues. Trimming removed 0 bases at V and 4 bases at J, with 7 bases between. Germline CDR1 SGHVS, CDR2 FQNEAQ. The CDR3 DNA reads as TGTGCCAGCAGCTTAGCTCTCCGTTACGAGCAGTACTTC. Translated, it gives CASSLALRYEQYF.

This chain links TRBV14 with TRBJ2-1; no firm D call. The CDR3 is 11 amino acids. In germline, CDR1 is SGHDN, CDR2 FVKESK. Trimming stripped 3 bases from V and 5 bases from J, with 2 bases between. CDR3 nucleotide sequence: TGTGCCAGCAGCCAGAACAATGAGCAGTTCTTC. Its translation is CASSQNNEQFF.

The count of this clone is one. This sequence joins TRBV2 and TRBJ2-4; TRBD1 or TRBD2 may be the D gene (5 bases each). From germline, CDR1 is SNHLY and CDR2 FYNNEI. This CDR3 region has 15 residues. Trimming pared 6 bases from V and 8 bases from J, leaving 20 bases between. The CDR3 region has the DNA TGTGCCAGCAGCCCCAGTCAGGGACCAAGAGACATTCAGTACTTC. Translated: CASSPSQGPRDIQYF.

The rearrangement joins TRBV5-1 to TRBJ2-4; D is undetermined. CDR3 length: 12 amino acids. Trimming removed 2 bases from V and 6 bases from J, with 6 bases in between. CDR1 is SGHRS, CDR2 YFSETQ, per germline. The CDR3 coding sequence is TGCGCCAGCAGCTTTAACGGAAACATTCAGTACTTC. Translated, it gives CASSFNGNIQYF. The full variable domain, with the rest looked up from reference TRBV5-1 and TRBJ2-4, is KAGVTQTPRYLIKTRGQQVTLSCSPISGHRSVSWYQQTPGQGLQFLFEYFSETQRNKGNFPGRFSGRQFSNSRSEMNVSTLELGDSALYLCASSFNGNIQYFGAGTRLSVL.

This clone has only one observation. The chain couples TRBV18 to TRBJ2-6; the D is unclear. The CDR3 totals 14 residues. CDR1 is KGHSH, CDR2 LQKENI, per germline. V was shortened by 3 bases and J by 4 bases, with 7 bases between the two germline ends. The CDR3 bases are TGTGCCAGCTCACCGCTCAGGGGGGCCAACGTCCTGACTTTC. It translates to CASSPLRGANVLTF.

The chain's CDR3 is CASSLRIGANTEAFF. For the CDR3, the DNA is TGTGCCAGCAGCTTAAGGATCGGGGCTAACACTGAAGCTTTCTTT. The chain combines TRBV11-2 with TRBJ1-1; a weak D match, TRBD1 (5 bases). The V and J ends lost 2 bases and 2 bases respectively, with 12 bases between them. Germline assignment: CDR1 SGHAT and CDR2 FQNNGV. CDR3 length: 15 amino acids.

The rearrangement uses TRBV29-1 and TRBJ2-5; D is possibly TRBD1 (5 bases). V lost 4 bases and J lost 2, with 11 bases in between. There are 13 residues in the CDR3. Germline assignment: CDR1 SQVTM and CDR2 ANQGSEA. CDR3: CSVGEDNQETQYF. The CDR3 coding sequence is TGCAGCGTTGGCGAGGACAATCAAGAGACCCAGTACTTC.